This record covers a single T cell receptor beta chain. What it binds is unknown. The data belong to a study of cytomegalovirus exposure and HLA in healthy donors. Germline CDR1 LGHNA, CDR2 YNFKEQ. V lost 5 bases and J lost 6; bases outside the gene matches: 14. The CDR3 is 17 residues long. This PCR relied on a set of 60 Vbeta primers and 13 Jbeta primers. TCRdb's table, derived via immunoSEQ multiplex PCR, lists solely in-frame clones and lacks some. The sample's table shows some 200,000 clones. Overall study results and limits: For most TCR beta V segments, an earlier analysis put the productive rate at about 87% or about 30% of the time.

The chain carries TRBV4-2 and TRBJ2-3; 10 bases map to TRBD2. The specimen sequenced was PBMCs. The source is a man aged 25 to 40 in good health and CMV-seronegative. CDR3 nucleotide sequence: TGTGCCAGCAGCGAAGGGGCTAGCGGGGGCCCTCCCGATACGCAGTATTTT. Amino acids: CASSEGASGGPPDTQYF.